The 26 T cell receptor beta chains below come from one sample, sequenced in a study of CD8 T cells in acute hepatitis C reinfection. General study findings and limits: Preferential TRBV04 and TRBV06 usage appeared in all groups and was not explained by the naive pool.

The method was immunoSEQ multiplex PCR; TCRdb's version includes in-frame clones alone and lacks a portion of them. The sample holds around 1,400 clones, about 44% seen once. Time point here: acute HCV infection, within 168 days of estimated infection date. No in vitro expansion preceded sequencing of these hepatitis C virus-specific cells, which were studied ex vivo. Sequenced material: HCV NS3-1073 tetramer-sorted CD8+ T cells from PBMCs, taken during acute infection. These TCRs come from a young woman with chronic hepatitis C.

This sequence joins TRBV6-1 and TRBJ1-1; maybe TRBD1 (5 bases). The germline CDR1 and CDR2 sequences are MNHNS and SASEGT. V shed 7 bases and J shed 7 bases, with 16 bases lying between them. The length of the CDR3 is 13 residues. CDR3 region: CASKKAGEGEAFF. The CDR3 bases are TGTGCCAGCAAAAAGGCGGGGGAAGGTGAAGCTTTCTTT.

About this clone itself: Other DNA sequences of this sample code for an identical CDR3. The chain combines TRBV11-2 with TRBJ2-3, with TRBD2 matching over 9 bases. Germline-derived CDR1 and CDR2 are SGHAT and FQNNGV. CDR3 length: 17 amino acids. Trimming took 0 bases from V and 5 from J; bases not matched to a gene: 9. Here the CDR3 reads CASSLEVAAGGGDTQYF. As DNA, the CDR3 is TGTGCCAGCAGCTTAGAAGTGGCAGCGGGGGGTGGAGATACGCAGTATTTT. Full variable domain (rest looked up from reference TRBV11-2 and TRBJ2-3): EAGVAQSPRYKIIEKRQSVAFWCNPISGHATLYWYQQILGQGPKLLIQFQNNGVVDDSQLPKDRFSAERLKGVDSTLKIQPAKLEDSAVYLCASSLEVAAGGGDTQYFGPGTRLTVL.

The chain has TRBV5-6 and TRBJ1-1, with 8 nucleotides matching TRBD1. The CDR3 contains 17 residues. Looked up from germline, CDR1 is SGHDT and CDR2 is YYEEEE. V lost 5 bases and J lost 0; bases outside the gene matches: 12. CDR3: CASSIPQGVHMNTEAFF. The DNA for the CDR3 is TGTGCCAGCAGTATACCACAGGGGGTCCATATGAACACTGAAGCTTTCTTT.

On this clone itself: This CDR3 is also generated by other DNA sequences in the sample. The gene calls are TRBV4-2 and TRBJ2-7; 9 positions match TRBD2. This CDR3 comprises 16 residues. The junction had 5 bases not matched to a gene; V was cut back by 0 bases and J by 2 bases. Germline V gene data show CDR1 as LGHNA and CDR2 as YNFKEQ. CDR3 sequence (DNA): TGTGCCAGCAGCCAAGAAGCTAGCGGGGCTCCCTACGAGCAGTACTTC. Translating it yields CASSQEASGAPYEQYF.

The rearrangement links TRBV4-3 to TRBJ2-1; the match to TRBD2 covers 10 bases. Germline values: CDR1 LGHNA, CDR2 YSLEER. Unmatched junction bases numbered 20, after V lost 4 bases and J lost 8 bases. The CDR3 length is 19 residues. In DNA form, the CDR3 reads TGCGCCAGCAGCCCAGAGCCAGCGGGGGGGCCCGGAGGTGGCGATGAGCAGTTCTTC. Protein: CASSPEPAGGPGGGDEQFF.

V usage is TRBV10-3 and J usage is TRBJ1-4; D is perhaps TRBD1 (5 bases). The CDR3 consists of 16 residues. Germline assignment: CDR1 ENHRY and CDR2 SYGVKD. Trimming left V 2 bases short and J 9 bases short, with 19 bases between. This CDR3 is CAISEPSGTEHQKLFF. The DNA of the CDR3 is TGTGCCATCAGTGAGCCCTCGGGGACGGAGCACCAAAAACTGTTTTTT.

This clone was counted once. This CDR3 is also generated by other DNA sequences in the sample. The CDR3 loop reads CASSLEVAAGGGETQYF. The CDR3 DNA follows: TGTGCCAGCAGCTTAGAAGTGGCAGCGGGTGGAGGGGAGACCCAGTACTTC. V is TRBV11-2 and J is TRBJ2-5; D may be TRBD2 (6 bases). CDR1 SGHAT and CDR2 FQNNGV come from the germline V gene. Trimming removed 0 bases at V and 5 bases at J, with 19 bases between. The CDR3 extends over 17 amino acids. The whole variable domain, filled in from reference TRBV11-2 and TRBJ2-5, reads EAGVAQSPRYKIIEKRQSVAFWCNPISGHATLYWYQQILGQGPKLLIQFQNNGVVDDSQLPKDRFSAERLKGVDSTLKIQPAKLEDSAVYLCASSLEVAAGGGETQYFGPGTRLLVL.

By frequency in the sample, this clone is medium-sized. V gene TRBV4-2 combines with J gene TRBJ2-7, with D perhaps being TRBD1 or TRBD2 (5 bases each). The CDR3 is made up of 16 amino acids. Germline CDR1 reads LGHNA; CDR2 reads YNFKEQ. V was shortened by 0 bases and J by 6 bases, with 18 bases between the two germline ends. The CDR3 loop is CASSQDPTGQHGEQYF. The CDR3, as DNA: TGTGCCAGCAGCCAAGATCCTACGGGGCAGCATGGCGAGCAGTACTTC.

V usage is TRBV4-2 and J usage is TRBJ2-7; a weak D match, TRBD2 (7 bases). This CDR3 contains 16 residues. Germline-derived CDR1 and CDR2 are LGHNA and YNFKEQ. Trimming removed 0 bases at V and 2 bases at J, with 14 bases between. The CDR3 DNA sequence: TGTGCCAGCAGCCAAGAGGCCGGCGGGGGCCCCTACGAGCAGTACTTC. It encodes CASSQEAGGGPYEQYF.

This clone was detected only once. The V and J genes are TRBV4-2 and TRBJ2-2; 11 nucleotides match TRBD2. Germline V CDR1 and CDR2: LGHNA, YNFKEQ. This CDR3 has 17 amino acids. J was trimmed by 7 bases and V by 0 bases; bases with no gene match: 7. The CDR3 protein is CASSQEVSGGAYGELFF. DNA for the CDR3: TGTGCCAGCAGCCAAGAAGTTAGCGGGGGGGCATACGGGGAGCTGTTTTTT.

This clone has just a few counts. Written as DNA, the CDR3 is TGTGCCAGCAGCTTAATAACTAGCGGGGGATTTGTGGAGACCCAGTACTTC. This gives the protein CASSLITSGGFVETQYF. The J gene is TRBJ2-5, the V gene TRBV7-2; 11 nucleotides line up with TRBD2. Germline trimming cut 2 bases from V and 5 bases from J; bases unmatched to any gene: 10. CDR3 length: 17 amino acids. Germline CDR1 is SGHTA and CDR2 is FQGNSA. Full variable domain (rest looked up from reference TRBV7-2 and TRBJ2-5): GAGVSQSPSNKVTEKGKDVELRCDPISGHTALYWYRQSLGQGLEFLIYFQGNSAPDKSGLPSDRFSAERTGGSVSTLTIQRTQQEDSAVYLCASSLITSGGFVETQYFGPGTRLLVL.

The chain links TRBV4-2 to TRBJ2-5; 14 bases match TRBD2. Germline V gene sequence: CDR1 LGHNA, CDR2 YNFKEQ. This CDR3 has 17 amino acids. The junction had 5 bases not matched to a gene; V was cut back by 3 bases and J by 2 bases. In DNA form, the CDR3 reads TGTGCCAGCAGCCATTGGACTAGCGGGGGGTTTCAAGAGACCCAGTACTTC. Protein: CASSHWTSGGFQETQYF.

V usage is TRBV6-1 and J usage is TRBJ1-5; weak D call: TRBD1 (5 bases). Trimming removed 4 bases from V and 8 bases from J, with 15 bases in between. Germline V gene data show CDR1 as MNHNS and CDR2 as SASEGT. This CDR3 comprises 14 residues. CDR3 sequence: CASSVSGAWEPQHF. Here the CDR3 DNA reads TGTGCCAGCAGTGTTTCCGGGGCCTGGGAGCCCCAGCATTTT.

This rearrangement joins TRBV4-3 to TRBJ2-7; 12 bases line up with TRBD2. CDR1 is LGHNA and CDR2 is YSLEER in the germline V gene. CDR3 length: 17 amino acids. V lost 0 bases, J lost 7 bases, and 10 bases stayed unmatched. CDR3 nucleotides: TGCGCCAGCAGCCAAGACCCCGCTAGCGGGGGGGGTGGGGAGCAGTACTTC. Its protein is CASSQDPASGGGGEQYF.

V is TRBV6-1 and J is TRBJ2-2; tentative D call: TRBD1 (5 bases). Trimming removed 1 base at V and 6 bases at J, with 12 bases between. From germline, CDR1 is MNHNS and CDR2 SASEGT. This CDR3 has 15 amino acids. This CDR3 is CASSEEVGAPGELFF. For the CDR3, the DNA is TGTGCCAGCAGTGAAGAAGTAGGGGCTCCCGGGGAGCTGTTTTTT.

The V gene is TRBV19, the J gene TRBJ2-1, with 9 nucleotides matching TRBD2. Losses at the gene ends were 7 bases for V and 5 bases for J; bases not matched to a gene: 3. Per germline, CDR1 LNHDA and CDR2 SQIVND (reference sequence). The CDR3 covers 13 residues. The CDR3 DNA reads TGTGCCAGTAAACTAGCGGGTGACAATGAGCAGTTCTTC. It codes for CASKLAGDNEQFF.

This clone was found a few times. The J gene is TRBJ2-7, the V gene TRBV7-6, with TRBD2 matching over 8 bases. CDR1 and CDR2 (germline): SGHVS, FNYEAQ. The CDR3 runs 18 residues. Trimming at V came to 1 base and at J to 3 bases, leaving 14 bases not matched to a gene. The CDR3 DNA reads as TGTGCCAGCAGCTTAGAACCTACGGGGGGGATGGCTAACTACGAGCAGTACTTC. This gives the protein CASSLEPTGGMANYEQYF.

V gene TRBV4-2 combines with J gene TRBJ1-2; 9 bases are shared with TRBD1. Germline values: CDR1 LGHNA, CDR2 YNFKEQ. The CDR3 totals 15 residues. V trimming: 0 bases; J trimming: 6 bases; junction bases outside the gene matches: 5. CDR3: CASSQEGQGLNGYTF. The DNA for the CDR3 is TGTGCCAGCAGCCAAGAGGGACAGGGCCTAAATGGCTACACCTTC.

V and J are TRBV5-8 and TRBJ2-2, with 10 bases matching TRBD2. The CDR3 length is 17 residues. The V and J ends lost 4 bases and 7 bases, in that order; junction bases with no gene match: 13. Germline V gene sequence: CDR1 SGHTS, CDR2 YDEGEE. CDR3 loop: CASSQELASGGGGELFF. CDR3 nucleotide sequence: TGTGCCAGCAGCCAAGAATTAGCTAGCGGGGGTGGCGGGGAGCTGTTTTTT.

The rearrangement links TRBV5-4 to TRBJ2-1, with 7 bases matching TRBD1. Trimming cost V 4 bases and J 9 bases; bases outside gene matches: 19. The CDR3 spans 17 residues. Germline lookup yields CDR1 SGHNT and CDR2 YYREEE (reference sequence). The CDR3 protein is CASSQETGAPSWGEQFF. CDR3 bases: TGTGCCAGCAGCCAAGAAACAGGGGCTCCGAGTTGGGGTGAGCAGTTCTTC. Full variable domain (remainder filled in from reference TRBV5-4 and TRBJ2-1): ETGVTQSPTHLIKTRGQQVTLRCSSQSGHNTVSWYQQALGQGPQFIFQYYREEENGRGNFPPRFSGLQFPNYSSELNVNALELDDSALYLCASSQETGAPSWGEQFFGPGTRLTVL.

V and J are TRBV4-2 and TRBJ2-7; TRBD2 matches 9 bases. V dropped 0 bases and J dropped 6; count of bases not matched to a gene: 9. Germline-derived CDR1 and CDR2 are LGHNA and YNFKEQ. The CDR3 runs to 16 residues. The CDR3 nucleotides read TGTGCCAGCAGCCAAGAAGTTAGCGGGGGTTGGGGCGAGCAGTACTTC. This codes for CASSQEVSGGWGEQYF.

A few counts support this clone. V and J are TRBV4-2 and TRBJ1-1; D remains unclear. V lost 0 bases and J lost 5, with 7 bases in between. CDR1 and CDR2 (germline): LGHNA, YNFKEQ. The CDR3 is 13 amino acids. The DNA for the CDR3 is TGTGCCAGCAGCCAAGAGGAGAGGACTGAAGCTTTCTTT. Translating gives CASSQEERTEAFF.

This clone was observed a handful of times. V is TRBV4-3 and J is TRBJ2-1; 7 nucleotides match TRBD1. CDR1 is LGHNA, CDR2 YSLEER, per germline. The junction had 16 bases not matched to a gene; V was cut back by 0 bases and J by 8 bases. CDR3 length equals 18 residues. The DNA of the CDR3 is TGCGCCAGCAGCCAAGAGCCCGGGACAGCCGGTGCCGCCTATGAGCAGTTCTTC. Translating it yields CASSQEPGTAGAAYEQFF.

In its sample, this clone is large. An end of the junction does not agree with germline; a read error may underlie this. The chain links TRBV4-2 to TRBJ2-1, with a weak D call TRBD1 (6 bases). Germline lookup yields CDR1 LGHNA and CDR2 YNFKEQ. This CDR3 spans 14 amino acids. The CDR3 sequence: CASSQELGGWGRLF. DNA of the CDR3: TGTGCCAGCAGCCAAGAGTTAGGGGGTTGGGGAAGACTCTTC.

The rearrangement uses TRBV4-3 and TRBJ1-4; TRBD1 agrees at 7 bases. The CDR3 runs to 16 residues. CDR1 and CDR2 from the germline V gene are LGHNA and YSLEER. V was clipped by 0 bases and J by 12 bases; unmatched bases: 13. The CDR3, as DNA: TGCGCCAGCAGCCAAGAACCGACAGGGACTTGGGCTGAACTGTTTTTT. It yields the protein CASSQEPTGTWAELFF.

The CDR3 nucleotides read TGTGCCAGCAGCCAAGAAATGGCTAGCGGGGGGGGTGGCGAGCAGTACTTC. As protein: CASSQEMASGGGGEQYF. The V gene is TRBV5-4, the J gene TRBJ2-7; TRBD2 matches 12 bases. V shed 4 bases and J 6 bases; nucleotides not matched to a gene: 14. Per germline, CDR1 SGHNT and CDR2 YYREEE (reference sequence). The CDR3 consists of 17 residues.